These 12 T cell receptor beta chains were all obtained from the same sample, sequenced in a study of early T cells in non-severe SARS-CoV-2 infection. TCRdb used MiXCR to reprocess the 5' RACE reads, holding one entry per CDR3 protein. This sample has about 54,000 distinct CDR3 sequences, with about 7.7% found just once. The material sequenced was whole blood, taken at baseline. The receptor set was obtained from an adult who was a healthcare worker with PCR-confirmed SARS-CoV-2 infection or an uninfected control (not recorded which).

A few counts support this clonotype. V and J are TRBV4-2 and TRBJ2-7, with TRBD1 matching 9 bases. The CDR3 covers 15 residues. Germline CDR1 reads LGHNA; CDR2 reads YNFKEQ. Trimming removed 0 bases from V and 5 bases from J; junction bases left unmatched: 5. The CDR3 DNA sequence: TGTGCCAGCAGCCAAGAAGGGACAGGGACGAACGAGCAGTACTTC. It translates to CASSQEGTGTNEQYF.

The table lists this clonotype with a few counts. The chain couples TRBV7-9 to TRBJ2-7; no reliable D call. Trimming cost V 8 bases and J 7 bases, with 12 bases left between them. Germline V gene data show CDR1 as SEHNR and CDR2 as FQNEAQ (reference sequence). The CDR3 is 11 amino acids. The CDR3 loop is CASQASREQYF. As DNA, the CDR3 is TGTGCCAGCCAGGCCTCAAGAGAGCAGTACTTC.

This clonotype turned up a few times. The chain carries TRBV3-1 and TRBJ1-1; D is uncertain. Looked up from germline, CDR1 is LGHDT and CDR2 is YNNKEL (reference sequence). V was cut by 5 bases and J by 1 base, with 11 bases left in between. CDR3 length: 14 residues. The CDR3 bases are TGTGCCAGCAGCTACGCGGACCGGAACACTGAAGCTTTCTTT. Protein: CASSYADRNTEAFF.

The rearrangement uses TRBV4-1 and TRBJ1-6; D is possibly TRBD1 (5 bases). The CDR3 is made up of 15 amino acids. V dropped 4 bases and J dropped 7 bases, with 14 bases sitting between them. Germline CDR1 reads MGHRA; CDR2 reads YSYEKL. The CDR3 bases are TGCGCCAGCAGCCCCCGGGACCTTACCAATTCACCCCTCCACTTT. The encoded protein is CASSPRDLTNSPLHF.

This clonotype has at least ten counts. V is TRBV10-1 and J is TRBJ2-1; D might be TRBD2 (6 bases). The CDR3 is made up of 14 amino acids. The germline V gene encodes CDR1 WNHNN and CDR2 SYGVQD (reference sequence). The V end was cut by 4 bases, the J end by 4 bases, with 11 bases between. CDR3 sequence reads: CASSASGLYNEQFF. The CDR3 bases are TGCGCCAGCAGTGCGAGCGGGCTATACAATGAGCAGTTCTTC.

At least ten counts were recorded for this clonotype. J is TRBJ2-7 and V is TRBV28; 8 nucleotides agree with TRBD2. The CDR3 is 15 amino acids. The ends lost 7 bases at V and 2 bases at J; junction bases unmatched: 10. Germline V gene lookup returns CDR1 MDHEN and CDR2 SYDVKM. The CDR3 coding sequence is TGTGCCAGCACTAGACCAAGCGGGAGTACCTACGAGCAGTACTTC. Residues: CASTRPSGSTYEQYF.

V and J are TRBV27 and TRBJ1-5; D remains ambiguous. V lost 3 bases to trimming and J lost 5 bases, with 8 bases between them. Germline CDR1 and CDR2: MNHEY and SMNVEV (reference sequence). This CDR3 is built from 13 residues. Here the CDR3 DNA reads TGTGCCAGCAGTTTTGGGCAAGATCAGCCCCAGCATTTT. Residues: CASSFGQDQPQHF.

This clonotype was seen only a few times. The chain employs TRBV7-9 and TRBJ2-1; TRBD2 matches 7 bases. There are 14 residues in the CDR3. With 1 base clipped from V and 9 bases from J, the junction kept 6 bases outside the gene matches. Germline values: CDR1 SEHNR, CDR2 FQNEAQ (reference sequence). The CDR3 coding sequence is TGTGCCAGCAGCTTAGGCGGGGGTTTCGCTGAGCAGTTCTTC. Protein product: CASSLGGGFAEQFF.

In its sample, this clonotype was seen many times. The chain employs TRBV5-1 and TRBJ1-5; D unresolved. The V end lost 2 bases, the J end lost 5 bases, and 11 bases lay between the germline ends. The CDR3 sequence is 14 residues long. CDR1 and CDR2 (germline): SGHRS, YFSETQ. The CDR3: CASSLAGEDQPQHF. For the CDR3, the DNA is TGCGCCAGCAGCTTAGCGGGTGAGGATCAGCCCCAGCATTTT. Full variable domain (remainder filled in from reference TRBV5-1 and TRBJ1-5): KAGVTQTPRYLIKTRGQQVTLSCSPISGHRSVSWYQQTPGQGLQFLFEYFSETQRNKGNFPGRFSGRQFSNSRSEMNVSTLELGDSALYLCASSLAGEDQPQHFGDGTRLSIL.

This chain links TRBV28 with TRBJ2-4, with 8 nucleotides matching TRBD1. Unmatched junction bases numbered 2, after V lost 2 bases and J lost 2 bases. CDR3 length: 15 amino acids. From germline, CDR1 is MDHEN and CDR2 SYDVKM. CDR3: CASSLQGAPKNIQYF. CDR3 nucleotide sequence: TGTGCCAGCAGTTTACAGGGGGCTCCCAAAAACATTCAGTACTTC.

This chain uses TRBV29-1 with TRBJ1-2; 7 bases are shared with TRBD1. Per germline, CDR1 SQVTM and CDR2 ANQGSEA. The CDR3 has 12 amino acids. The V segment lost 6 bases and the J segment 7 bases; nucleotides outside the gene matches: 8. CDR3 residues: CSVAWTGTGYTF. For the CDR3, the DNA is TGCAGCGTCGCGTGGACAGGAACTGGCTACACCTTC.

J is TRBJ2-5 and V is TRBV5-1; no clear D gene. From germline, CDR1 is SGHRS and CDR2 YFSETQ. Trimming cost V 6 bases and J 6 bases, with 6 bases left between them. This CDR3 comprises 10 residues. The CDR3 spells CASIWKTQYF. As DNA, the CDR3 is TGCGCCAGCATTTGGAAGACCCAGTACTTC.